This passage covers 10 T cell receptor beta chains from one sample sequenced in a study of T cell repertoires in cytomegalovirus infection. TCRdb re-derived calls from the reads in MiXCR, one entry per CDR3 protein. Altogether 500,000 or so distinct CDR3 sequences are present, approximately 17% being singletons, with the ten largest covering roughly 25%. Source material: CD8+ T cells from PBMCs. The receptors derive from a human donor in good health (CMV status not recorded). Some clones in this sample may be carry-over from other donors' samples.

In its sample, this clonotype was seen many times. The chain combines TRBV24-1 with TRBJ2-1, with 10 bases identical to TRBD1. CDR1 KGHDR and CDR2 SFDVKD come from the germline V gene. V gave up 12 bases and J gave up 7 bases; unmatched junction bases: 14. This CDR3 has 15 residues. In DNA, the CDR3 is TGTGCCCCTACGCCCCGGGACAGGGGTGAGAATGAGCAGTTCTTC. Translating it yields CAPTPRDRGENEQFF.

The chain joins TRBV28 to TRBJ1-2; D is ambiguous. V lost 7 bases and J lost 0, with 18 bases in between. The CDR3 sequence is 16 residues long. From germline, CDR1 is MDHEN and CDR2 SYDVKM. In DNA form, the CDR3 reads TGTGCCAGCAAAATTCCGGGCAGACCTGCTAACTATGGCTACACCTTC. This codes for CASKIPGRPANYGYTF.

This clonotype was seen a handful of times. This chain links TRBV20-1 with TRBJ2-3, with D perhaps matching TRBD2 (6 bases). This CDR3 region has 13 residues. CDR1 and CDR2 from the germline V gene are DFQATT and SNEGSKA (reference sequence). The V and J ends lost 6 bases and 0 bases respectively, with 10 bases between them. The CDR3 region is CSAEEGSTDTQYF. DNA of the CDR3: TGCAGTGCCGAGGAGGGTAGCACAGATACGCAGTATTTT.

This clonotype was seen repeatedly, ten times or more. The chain couples TRBV12-3 or TRBV12-4 to TRBJ2-1, with TRBD2 matching 10 bases. V shed 4 bases, J shed 7 bases, and the junction held 10 bases outside the gene matches. The CDR3 is 16 residues long. The CDR3 DNA reads as TGTGCCAGCAGTTCTGGTCCAGCGGGAGGGAATAATGAGCAGTTCTTC. It yields the protein CASSSGPAGGNNEQFF.

At least ten counts were recorded for this clonotype. The genes are TRBV7-9 and TRBJ1-4; weak D call: TRBD1 (5 bases). Per germline, CDR1 SEHNR and CDR2 FQNEAQ (reference sequence). With 7 bases removed from V and 0 bases from J, the gap between germline ends came to 24 bases. The CDR3 covers 19 residues. This chain's CDR3 is CASTWGAHFQPATNEKLFF. The CDR3 DNA sequence: TGTGCCAGCACTTGGGGCGCCCATTTTCAGCCCGCAACTAATGAAAAACTGTTTTTT.

The chain carries TRBV5-1 and TRBJ1-2; possible D gene TRBD1, 5 bases. The CDR3 length is 15 residues. In germline, CDR1 is SGHRS, CDR2 YFSETQ. V was shortened by 3 bases and J by 2 bases, with 14 bases between the two germline ends. CDR3 sequence: CASSSTGGANYGYTF. The CDR3, as DNA: TGCGCCAGCAGCTCGACCGGAGGGGCCAACTATGGCTACACCTTC.

This clonotype was picked up many times. The chain links TRBV7-8 to TRBJ2-1, with D perhaps assigned TRBD1 or TRBD2 (5 bases each). CDR3 length: 16 amino acids. CDR1 SGHVS and CDR2 FQNEAQ come from the germline V gene. Deletions cut 2 bases from V and 0 bases from J, with 11 bases between. The CDR3 DNA reads TGTGCCAGCAGCTTAATGGGACGGATCTCCTACAATGAGCAGTTCTTC. This sequence encodes CASSLMGRISYNEQFF.

The sample holds many counts of this clonotype. DNA of the CDR3: TGCGCCAGCAGTGGGGACAGGGAGCGAACTGAAGCTTTCTTT. Its protein product is CASSGDRERTEAFF. The V gene is TRBV10-2, the J gene TRBJ1-1; 9 bases match TRBD1. The CDR3 sequence is 14 residues long. J gave up 5 bases and V 4 bases, and 5 bases lay outside the gene matches. The V gene's germline CDR1 is WSHSY and CDR2 SAAADI.

The gene calls are TRBV3-1 and TRBJ1-2, with a weak D call TRBD1 (5 bases). The CDR3 is 18 residues long. CDR1 and CDR2 (germline): LGHDT, YNNKEL (reference sequence). V lost 1 base, J lost 6 bases, and 24 bases lay in between. In DNA form, the CDR3 reads TGTGCCAGCAGCCAAGGCCGCCCAGGGTTCAACACAAGAGATGGCTACACCTTC. Protein sequence: CASSQGRPGFNTRDGYTF.

This clonotype came up a few times. The gene calls are TRBV9 and TRBJ1-1; D ambiguous. CDR1 and CDR2 from the germline V gene are SGDLS and YYNGEE. There are 14 residues in the CDR3. V lost 4 bases and J lost 4, with 14 bases in between. This CDR3 is CASSPTVVGTEAFF. CDR3 nucleotides: TGTGCCAGCAGCCCGACCGTGGTAGGCACTGAAGCTTTCTTT. The whole variable domain, filled in from reference TRBV9 and TRBJ1-1, reads DSGVTQTPKHLITATGQRVTLRCSPRSGDLSVYWYQQSLDQGLQFLIQYYNGEERAKGNILERFSAQQFPDLHSELNLSSLELGDSALYFCASSPTVVGTEAFFGQGTRLTVV.